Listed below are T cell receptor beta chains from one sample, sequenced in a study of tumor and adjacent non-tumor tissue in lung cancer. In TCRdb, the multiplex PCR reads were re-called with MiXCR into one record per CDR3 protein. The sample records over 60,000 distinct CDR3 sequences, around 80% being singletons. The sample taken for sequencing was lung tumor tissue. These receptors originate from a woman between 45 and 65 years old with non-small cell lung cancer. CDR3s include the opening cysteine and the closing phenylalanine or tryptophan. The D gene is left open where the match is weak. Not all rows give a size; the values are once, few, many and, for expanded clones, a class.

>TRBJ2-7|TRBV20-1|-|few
TGCAGTGCTATATCAATCGAGCGATCCCCCTACGAGCAGTATTTC
CSAISIERSPYEQYF
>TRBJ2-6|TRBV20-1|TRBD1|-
TGCAGAACTCCCTCGACAGGGAGATCTGGGGCCAACGTCCTGACTTTC
CRTPSTGRSGANVLTF
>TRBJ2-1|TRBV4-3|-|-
TGCACCAGCAGCCAAGACATGGGGCTAAGGAATGAGCAGTTCTTC
CTSSQDMGLRNEQFF
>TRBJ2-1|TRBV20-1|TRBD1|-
TGCAGTGCTCCCTGGTACAGGGGTGATGAGCAGTTCTTC
CSAPWYRGDEQFF
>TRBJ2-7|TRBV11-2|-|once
TGTGTCAGCAGCTTATCTTCGAGTCCCTCCTACGAGCAATACTTC
CVSSLSSSPSYEQYF
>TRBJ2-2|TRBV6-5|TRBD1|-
TGTGCCAGCAGCCCCGACAGGGGGCGCACCGTGAAGCTGTTTTTT
CASSPDRGRTVKLFF
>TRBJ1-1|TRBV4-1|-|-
TGCGCCAGCAGCCAAGATTTGTACAGGTTGAACACTGAAACTTTCTTT
CASSQDLYRLNTETFF
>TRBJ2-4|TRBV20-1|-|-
TGCAGTGCAATCACCGGCACTAGTCCTTGGAACATTCAGTACTTC
CSAITGTSPWNIQYF
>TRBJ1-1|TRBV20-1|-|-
TGCGATGCTAATGGGCAGGTGAACACCGAAGCTTTCTTT
CDANGQVNTEAFF
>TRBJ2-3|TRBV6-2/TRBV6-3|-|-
TGTGCCAGCATTTACTTGGAGGGTTCGGCGCAGTATTTT
CASIYLEGSAQYF
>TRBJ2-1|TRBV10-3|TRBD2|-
TGTGCCATGCGCACTAGCGGGACAGCAAATGAGCAGTTCTTC
CAMRTSGTANEQFF
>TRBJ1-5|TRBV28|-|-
TGCGCAAGCAGTCCCTCTACCGGGGGAAGCAATCAGCCCCAGCATTTT
CASSPSTGGSNQPQHF